The 11 T cell receptor beta chains below were found in one sample sequenced in a study of CD8+CD57+ T cells in acquired aplastic anemia. The use of genomic DNA as template underpinned the TCR beta VDJ and CDR3 profiling. MiXCR, run by TCRdb on the reads, gives a single entry per CDR3 protein. The table lists roughly 200,000 distinct CDR3 sequences, nearly 65% of them singletons, with about 44% in the top ten. By flow cytometry, patients selected for sequencing had shown an expansion of CD8+CD57+ cells. The sample taken for sequencing was sorted CD4+, CD8+, or CD8+CD57+ T cells (not recorded which) from PBMCs. These receptors all come from a human donor with aplastic anemia.

The chain links TRBV7-2 to TRBJ1-1; 7 bases are a match to TRBD1. Germline values: CDR1 SGHTA, CDR2 FQGNSA. V lost 1 base and J lost 8; bases outside the gene matches: 4. The CDR3 runs to 13 residues. The CDR3: CASSLVRQGEAFF. As DNA, the CDR3 is TGTGCCAGCAGCTTAGTTCGACAGGGCGAAGCTTTCTTT.

Worth noting for this clonotype: A read error may produce the germline difference seen at one junction end. The chain carries TRBV10-3 and TRBJ2-7; 7 bases match TRBD1. The CDR3 contains 13 residues. Looked up from germline, CDR1 is ENHRY and CDR2 is SYGVKD. DNA for the CDR3: TGTGCCATGCCGGGACAGCGCTCCTACGGGCAGTACTTC. It specifies CAMPGQRSYGQYF.

This clonotype was observed a handful of times. The chain carries TRBV10-3 and TRBJ2-1, with TRBD2 matching over 7 bases. Per the germline V gene, CDR1 is ENHRY and CDR2 is SYGVKD. Unmatched junction bases numbered 12, after V lost 6 bases and J lost 10 bases. The CDR3 is 14 amino acids. As DNA, the CDR3 is TGTGCCATCAGGCCGGGACTAACCACGGCGGAGCAGTTCTTC. Its protein is CAIRPGLTTAEQFF.

V and J are TRBV3-1 and TRBJ2-1, with TRBD2 matching 12 bases. Germline V lookup: CDR1 LGHDT, CDR2 YNNKEL (reference sequence). Trimming cost V 4 bases and J 7 bases; bases outside gene matches: 5. The CDR3 is 15 residues long. The CDR3 DNA reads as TGTGCCAGCAGCCGGACTAGCGGGATAGCAAATGAGCAGTTCTTC. Amino acids: CASSRTSGIANEQFF.

This clonotype was counted once. The genes are TRBV30 and TRBJ2-6; D is ambiguous. Germline V gene data show CDR1 as GTSNPN and CDR2 as SVGIG (reference sequence). This CDR3 spans 13 amino acids. Trimming left V 3 bases short and J 2 bases short, with 5 bases between. CDR3 DNA sequence: TGTGCCTGGAGAAAAACTGGGGCCAACGTCCTGACTTTC. Its translation is CAWRKTGANVLTF.

The V and J genes are TRBV7-2 and TRBJ1-2, with 7 nucleotides matching TRBD1. The trim removed 2 bases at V and 12 bases at J, leaving 6 bases unmatched. The CDR3 consists of 12 residues. Germline CDR1 reads SGHTA; CDR2 reads FQGNSA. As DNA, the CDR3 is TGTGCCAGCAGCTTATCAGCGAGGGGGCACACCTTC. Translating gives CASSLSARGHTF.

The chain employs TRBV6-9 and TRBJ1-5; TRBD1 matches at 8 bases. V was clipped by 5 bases and J by 0 bases; unmatched bases: 15. Germline CDR1 and CDR2: MNHGY and SVAAGI. This CDR3 has 19 residues. The CDR3 here is CASSDQGQGAPISNQPQHF. The CDR3 DNA reads as TGTGCCAGCAGTGACCAGGGGCAGGGGGCGCCTATTAGCAATCAGCCCCAGCATTTT.

The genes are TRBV12-3 or TRBV12-4 and TRBJ2-3, with unresolved D. The CDR3 is 14 amino acids. V was clipped by 1 base and J by 2 bases, with 7 bases between them. The CDR3 spells CASSLERTTDTQYF. CDR3 nucleotide sequence: TGTGCCAGCAGTTTAGAAAGGACCACAGATACGCAGTATTTT.

This clonotype came up once. This CDR3 reads CASSILATNEKLFF. DNA for the CDR3: TGTGCCAGTAGTATCCTAGCAACTAATGAAAAACTGTTTTTT. This chain connects TRBV19 to TRBJ1-4; D gene unclear. CDR3 length: 14 amino acids. CDR1 is LNHDA and CDR2 is SQIVND in the germline V gene (reference sequence). Trimming removed 3 bases from V and 0 bases from J, with 5 bases in between. Full variable domain (outside the CDR3, taken from reference TRBV19 and TRBJ1-4): DGGITQSPKYLFRKEGQNVTLSCEQNLNHDAMYWYRQDPGQGLRLIYYSQIVNDFQKGDIAEGYSVSREKKESFPLTVTSAQKNPTAFYLCASSILATNEKLFFGSGTQLSVL.

As to this clonotype: A much larger clonotype is one base distant, so this may be a read error. This chain links TRBV7-9 with TRBJ1-1, with 7 bases identical to TRBD1. With 5 bases clipped from V and 8 bases from J, the junction kept 8 bases outside the gene matches. There are 13 residues in the CDR3. CDR1 and CDR2 (germline): SEHNR, FQNEAQ (reference sequence). The CDR3 bases are TGTGCCAGCAGCCCCCCGACAGGGCTGGAAGCTTTCTTT. Protein: CASSPPTGLEAFF.

This clonotype was observed a few times. A much larger clone differs from this one at a single base, so this may be a read error. V gene TRBV6-9 combines with J gene TRBJ2-7; unclear D gene. This CDR3 contains 14 residues. The V gene lost 4 bases and the J gene lost 5 bases, with 15 bases spanning the gap. The germline V gene encodes CDR1 MNHGY and CDR2 SVAAGI. The CDR3, as DNA: TGTGCCAGCAGTTGCTCGGGCTTCAATAACGAGCAGTACTTC. This encodes CASSCSGFNNEQYF.